Following are 17 T cell receptor beta chains from one sample sequenced in a study of vaccination effects on CD4 cells after COVID-19. After roughly 9 days in culture, the CD4+ T cells were isolated. Documented for the person is a PCR-confirmed SARS-CoV-2 infection occurring between March and December 2020. As their vaccination, participants received two doses of either BNT162b2 or mRNA-1273. Only in-frame clones appear in the TCRdb table, and some are missing; sequencing was by immunoSEQ multiplex PCR. The table includes tens of thousands of clones, roughly four fifths detected once. These receptors' antigens are unknown. The material was CD4+ T cells from PBMCs cultured without peptide, obtained after COVID-19 vaccination. Receptors originate from a human donor who had a prior SARS-CoV-2 infection.

This rearrangement joins TRBV5-1 to TRBJ1-4; D remains ambiguous. There are 14 residues in the CDR3. V gave up 7 bases and J gave up 7 bases, with 17 bases separating them. Germline V gives CDR1 SGHRS, CDR2 YFSETQ. The CDR3 DNA is TGCGCCAGCTGCGAGGGTCCGAGATGTGAAAAACTGTTTTTT. This translates into CASCEGPRCEKLFF.

The CDR3 nucleotides read TGTGCCAGCAGCGTAGATGGGGTTAGGGACACTGAAGCTTTCTTT. It is translated as CASSVDGVRDTEAFF. J is TRBJ1-1 and V is TRBV9; D not resolved. The CDR3 is made up of 15 amino acids. Trimming cost V 0 bases and J 3 bases, with 12 bases left between them. Per germline, CDR1 SGDLS and CDR2 YYNGEE.

This clone was detected only a few times. The genes are TRBV7-3 and TRBJ1-2, with 8 bases matching TRBD1. Germline loops: CDR1 SGHTA, CDR2 FQGTGA. The V and J ends lost 5 bases and 4 bases, in that order; junction bases with no gene match: 3. This CDR3 has 13 amino acids. The CDR3: CASSPTGGYGYTF. The CDR3 DNA follows: TGTGCCAGCAGCCCCACAGGGGGCTATGGCTACACCTTC.

This clone was picked up one time. The chain couples TRBV19 to TRBJ2-1; 11 bases align to TRBD2. The CDR3 is 15 residues long. V shed 3 bases and J 6 bases; nucleotides not matched to a gene: 4. The V gene's germline CDR1 is LNHDA and CDR2 SQIVND (reference sequence). CDR3 in amino acids: CASSITSGSPNEQFF. In DNA form, the CDR3 reads TGTGCCAGTAGTATTACTAGCGGGAGTCCCAATGAGCAGTTCTTC.

The chain couples TRBV7-2 to TRBJ2-7; D perhaps matches TRBD1 (5 bases). This CDR3 spans 13 amino acids. V was clipped by 2 bases and J by 3 bases, with 8 bases between them. The germline V gene encodes CDR1 SGHTA and CDR2 FQGNSA. The CDR3 here is CASSLRTNYEQYF. In DNA, the CDR3 is TGTGCCAGCAGCTTACGGACAAACTACGAGCAGTACTTC.

The CDR3 protein is CASSVVPTAGNTIYF. CDR3 DNA sequence: TGTGCCAGCAGCGTAGTCCCAACGGCTGGAAACACCATATATTTT. The chain employs TRBV9 and TRBJ1-3; D is unclear. The CDR3 consists of 15 residues. Germline V gene data show CDR1 as SGDLS and CDR2 as YYNGEE. Trimming removed 0 bases from V and 2 bases from J, with 9 bases in between.

The chain is built from TRBV5-1 and TRBJ2-1; D possibly corresponds to TRBD1 (6 bases). Trimming pared 0 bases from V and 0 bases from J, leaving 13 bases between. Germline CDR1 and CDR2: SGHRS and YFSETQ. The CDR3 runs to 17 residues. The chain's CDR3 is CASSLGGGLSSYNEQFF. CDR3 DNA sequence: TGCGCCAGCAGCTTGGGTGGGGGCCTTAGCTCCTACAATGAGCAGTTCTTC.

This chain connects TRBV4-3 to TRBJ2-3; 8 nucleotides agree with TRBD2. V was pared by 2 bases and J by 0 bases, with 7 bases of the junction left unmatched. Germline V CDR1 and CDR2: LGHNA, YSLEER. The CDR3 totals 17 residues. This chain's CDR3 is CASSQQIASGSTDTQYF. The CDR3 region has the DNA TGCGCCAGCAGCCAACAGATAGCTAGCGGGAGCACAGATACGCAGTATTTT.

This chain connects TRBV5-4 to TRBJ2-3; 13 bases line up with TRBD2. Germline assignment: CDR1 SGHNT and CDR2 YYREEE (reference sequence). The CDR3 runs 17 residues. The trim removed 4 bases at V and 4 bases at J, leaving 9 bases unmatched. The CDR3 is CASSPGLAGAQPDTQYF. The CDR3 DNA sequence: TGTGCCAGCAGCCCTGGACTAGCGGGAGCCCAGCCAGATACGCAGTATTTT.

The rearrangement joins TRBV7-3 to TRBJ2-4, with 11 bases fitting TRBD1. Germline lookup yields CDR1 SGHTA and CDR2 FQGTGA. After removal of 1 base from V and 0 bases from J, the junction contained 20 bases not matched to a gene. This CDR3 contains 23 residues. The CDR3: CASSLITRDRGTDRQLAKNIQYF. The CDR3 DNA follows: TGTGCCAGCAGCTTAATTACCCGGGACAGGGGGACCGACCGGCAGCTAGCCAAAAACATTCAGTACTTC.

Only a few counts were recorded for this clone. The rearrangement links TRBV4-1 to TRBJ2-7; D remains unclear. V was cut by 0 bases and J by 2 bases, with 8 bases left in between. The CDR3 is 14 residues long. Germline CDR1 reads MGHRA; CDR2 reads YSYEKL. DNA for the CDR3: TGCGCCAGCAGCCAAGAGGTTTACACCTACGAGCAGTACTTC. Protein: CASSQEVYTYEQYF.

The J gene is TRBJ2-1, the V gene TRBV27, with 9 bases fitting TRBD2. V lost 5 bases, J lost 1 base, and 9 bases stayed unmatched. Germline lookup yields CDR1 MNHEY and CDR2 SMNVEV (reference sequence). The CDR3 spans 17 residues. CDR3 amino acids: CASSASGLASSYNEQFF. CDR3 bases: TGTGCCAGCAGTGCATCGGGACTAGCTAGTTCCTACAATGAGCAGTTCTTC.

This chain uses TRBV6-2 or TRBV6-3 with TRBJ2-5, with TRBD1 identical over 7 bases. Per germline, CDR1 MNHEY and CDR2 SVGEGT. The CDR3 spans 15 residues. V trimming: 6 bases; J trimming: 0 bases; junction bases outside the gene matches: 7. CDR3 sequence: CASSPFDRDQETQYF. The DNA of the CDR3 is TGTGCCAGCAGCCCGTTTGACAGGGACCAAGAGACCCAGTACTTC.

This clone turned up a few times. This chain connects TRBV7-3 to TRBJ2-7; TRBD1 agrees at 8 bases. CDR3 size: 15 residues. Germline CDR1 is SGHTA and CDR2 is FQGTGA. V was pared by 5 bases and J by 3 bases, with 9 bases of the junction left unmatched. Here the CDR3 reads CASSLNPGTGYEQYF. CDR3 nucleotide sequence: TGTGCCAGCAGCCTAAATCCCGGGACAGGCTACGAGCAGTACTTC.

The J gene is TRBJ2-7, the V gene TRBV15; D may be TRBD1 (6 bases). CDR3 length equals 15 residues. V shed 6 bases and J shed 0 bases, with 15 bases lying between them. The germline gives CDR1 LNHNV, CDR2 YYDKDF (reference sequence). The CDR3: CATSSGQPGSYEQYF. As DNA, the CDR3 is TGTGCCACCAGTTCGGGACAACCTGGCTCCTACGAGCAGTACTTC.

This chain joins TRBV5-1 and TRBJ2-3; tentatively, D is TRBD2 (6 bases). There are 15 residues in the CDR3. Trimming shortened V by 2 bases and J by 6 bases, and 16 bases separated the two germline ends. CDR1 and CDR2 from the germline V gene are SGHRS and YFSETQ. CDR3 sequence (DNA): TGCGCCAGCAGCTTTGGAGGCGGGGACCAGGATACGCAGTATTTT. This sequence encodes CASSFGGGDQDTQYF.

This sequence joins TRBV5-6 and TRBJ1-2; D may be TRBD1 (6 bases). The CDR3 has 14 amino acids. The V and J ends lost 2 bases and 7 bases respectively, with 15 bases between them. Germline CDR1 reads SGHDT; CDR2 reads YYEEEE. CDR3 nucleotide sequence: TGTGCCAGCAGCTTTGGCAGGGGAGCGTTTGGCTACACCTTC. The encoded protein is CASSFGRGAFGYTF.